This TCR beta chain was captured by sequencing in a study of post-analysis software for immune sequencing data. This clonotype has only one observation. Its antigen remains unknown. Per the germline V gene, CDR1 is SGHTA and CDR2 is FQGNSA. This CDR3 has 16 amino acids. Trimming took 5 bases from V and 1 from J; bases not matched to a gene: 5. Study observations and caveats: With TRBV5-6, TRBV5-1 and TRBV20-1 included, about five TRBV segments were more frequent in patients than in controls.

Unique molecular identifiers were carried by the TCR beta cDNA libraries. Some 500,000 cDNA molecules were obtained from roughly 1.1 to 9.2 million T cells. TCRdb ran MiXCR on the PCR reads and lists one entry per CDR3 protein. The sample carries roughly 540,000 distinct CDR3 sequences, 30% to 40% recorded once. The chain carries TRBV7-2 and TRBJ2-5; 12 bases match TRBD2. The TCR comes from a girl aged 2-17 years with multiple sclerosis. The specimen sequenced was blood. Here the CDR3 reads CASSETSGGSQETQYF. In DNA, the CDR3 is TGTGCCAGCAGCGAGACTAGCGGGGGCTCCCAAGAGACCCAGTACTTC.